A single sample is the source of the 19 T cell receptor beta chains below, sequenced in a study of shared clonotypes between healthy human individuals. Naive CD8 cells lacked CD45RO and underwent positive selection for CCR7, leaving out terminally differentiated effector memory CD45RA+ cells. The repertoire was sequenced with immunoSEQ multiplex PCR; TCRdb's copy has only in-frame clones and lacks some. The sample shows some 630,000 clones, 95% to 97% of them seen only once. What was sequenced was naive CD8+ T cells sorted from blood. The receptors come from a woman in her 30s in good health.

The chain uses TRBV28 and TRBJ2-3; 8 bases fit TRBD2. The germline V gene has CDR1 MDHEN and CDR2 SYDVKM. This CDR3 has 18 amino acids. With V trimmed by 4 bases and J by 4 bases, 16 bases remained unmatched. The CDR3: CASSSLNPLAGGADTQYF. Written as DNA, the CDR3 is TGTGCCAGCAGTTCGCTCAACCCGTTGGCGGGGGGCGCAGATACGCAGTATTTT.

The chain employs TRBV27 and TRBJ2-5, with 9 bases that match TRBD2. Germline V lookup: CDR1 MNHEY, CDR2 SMNVEV (reference sequence). CDR3 length: 14 amino acids. V gave up 8 bases and J gave up 3 bases; unmatched junction bases: 7. CDR3 protein: CASASGIIEETQYF. CDR3 in DNA: TGTGCCAGCGCTAGCGGGATAATTGAAGAGACCCAGTACTTC.

The V and J genes are TRBV5-4 and TRBJ2-7; 10 bases map to TRBD1. The length of the CDR3 is 16 residues. Trimming removed 4 bases from V and 1 base from J; junction bases left unmatched: 8. Germline V lookup: CDR1 SGHNT, CDR2 YYREEE (reference sequence). CDR3 in amino acids: CASSGPGTGESYEQYF. The CDR3 DNA follows: TGTGCCAGCAGCGGCCCCGGGACAGGGGAATCCTACGAGCAGTACTTC.

The chain uses TRBV27 and TRBJ1-4, with a tentative D call TRBD1 (5 bases). This CDR3 contains 14 residues. CDR1 is MNHEY and CDR2 is SMNVEV in the germline V gene (reference sequence). Between the trimmed V and J ends, which lost 6 bases and 7 bases, there was a span of 15 bases. The CDR3 DNA follows: TGTGCCAGCAGCCCAATAGGGGCGGGTGAAAAACTGTTTTTT. It translates to CASSPIGAGEKLFF.

V gene TRBV7-8 combines with J gene TRBJ2-7; 9 bases align to TRBD2. The CDR3 covers 13 residues. The germline CDR1 and CDR2 sequences are SGHVS and FQNEAQ. V was pared by 8 bases and J by 5 bases, with 7 bases of the junction left unmatched. CDR3 DNA: TGTGCCAGCTGCCCTAGCGGGACCAACGAGCAGTACTTC. Translated: CASCPSGTNEQYF.

In DNA, the CDR3 is TGTGCCAGTAGTATAGATTCCGAGGCTACATATGAGCAGTTCTTC. Encoded protein: CASSIDSEATYEQFF. This rearrangement joins TRBV19 to TRBJ2-1; D gene ambiguous. Deletions cut 0 bases from V and 8 bases from J, with 14 bases between. Per the germline V gene, CDR1 is LNHDA and CDR2 is SQIVND (reference sequence). The CDR3 is made up of 15 amino acids.

The chain couples TRBV7-9 to TRBJ2-1; 8 bases agree with TRBD2. CDR3 length: 15 amino acids. V shed 5 bases, J shed 6 bases, and the junction held 9 bases outside the gene matches. The germline V gene has CDR1 SEHNR and CDR2 FQNEAQ (reference sequence). The CDR3 sequence: CASSPSGSDPNEQFF. CDR3 nucleotide sequence: TGTGCCAGCAGCCCAAGCGGGAGTGATCCCAATGAGCAGTTCTTC. The entire variable domain, with the rest obtained from reference TRBV7-9 and TRBJ2-1, is as follows: DTGVSQNPRHKITKRGQNVTFRCDPISEHNRLYWYRQTLGQGPEFLTYFQNEAQLEKSRLLSDRFSAERPKGSFSTLEIQRTEQGDSAMYLCASSPSGSDPNEQFFGPGTRLTVL.

The CDR3 spells CASSLTSGGDNEQFF. Here the CDR3 DNA reads TGTGCCAGCAGCCTAACTAGCGGGGGCGACAATGAGCAGTTCTTC. The gene calls are TRBV6-5 and TRBJ2-1; 11 bases are shared with TRBD2. CDR3 length: 15 amino acids. Germline trimming cut 6 bases from V and 5 bases from J; bases unmatched to any gene: 6. Germline V gene data show CDR1 as MNHEY and CDR2 as SVGAGI.

The chain employs TRBV5-6 and TRBJ2-3, with TRBD1 identical over 7 bases. The CDR3 runs 17 residues. Per germline, CDR1 SGHDT and CDR2 YYEEEE. V dropped 5 bases and J dropped 2; count of bases not matched to a gene: 14. For the CDR3, the DNA is TGTGCCAGCAGTTCTCCCGGACAGGACCTTTTCACAGATACGCAGTATTTT. Protein sequence: CASSSPGQDLFTDTQYF.

The genes are TRBV7-2 and TRBJ2-3, with TRBD2 as a possible D gene (5 bases). The CDR3 totals 17 residues. V lost 1 base to trimming and J lost 4 bases, with 18 bases between them. Germline CDR1 and CDR2: SGHTA and FQGNSA. The CDR3 DNA follows: TGTGCCAGCAGCTTAGAGATCGGGATGGTAGGATCAGATACGCAGTATTTT. Translating it yields CASSLEIGMVGSDTQYF.

V gene TRBV28 combines with J gene TRBJ2-2; tentative D call: TRBD1 (5 bases). The CDR3 sequence is 17 residues long. Per the germline V gene, CDR1 is MDHEN and CDR2 is SYDVKM. Trimming cost V 5 bases and J 7 bases, with 23 bases left between them. The DNA for the CDR3 is TGTGCCAGCAGTGGTCCACAGGCCAGGAAAATCGTCGGGGAGCTGTTTTTT. Residues: CASSGPQARKIVGELFF.

The chain uses TRBV6-1 and TRBJ2-7, with D perhaps matching TRBD1 (6 bases). Trimming stripped 2 bases from V and 5 bases from J, with 28 bases between. Germline V CDR1 and CDR2: MNHNS, SASEGT. This CDR3 has 19 residues. The CDR3 loop reads CASSESPRGAPPMLNEQYF. The CDR3 DNA reads as TGTGCCAGCAGTGAAAGCCCCAGGGGAGCGCCCCCCATGCTGAACGAGCAGTACTTC.

V and J are TRBV19 and TRBJ2-1, with D unclear. The CDR3 runs to 15 residues. Looked up from germline, CDR1 is LNHDA and CDR2 is SQIVND (reference sequence). V lost 2 bases, J lost 6 bases, and 14 bases lay in between. The CDR3 loop reads CASSINLELGNEQFF. CDR3 DNA: TGTGCCAGTAGTATAAACTTAGAATTGGGCAATGAGCAGTTCTTC.

This clone appeared once. The chain uses TRBV7-3 and TRBJ2-2; 10 bases line up with TRBD2. The trim removed 2 bases at V and 3 bases at J, leaving 6 bases unmatched. The CDR3 is 17 amino acids. The V gene's germline CDR1 is SGHTA and CDR2 FQGTGA. The CDR3 region is CASSLDLAGVYTGELFF. The CDR3, as DNA: TGTGCCAGCAGCTTAGACCTAGCGGGAGTGTACACCGGGGAGCTGTTTTTT.

This chain joins TRBV13 and TRBJ2-7; TRBD2 matches 7 bases. This CDR3 spans 14 amino acids. V lost 3 bases, J lost 1 base, and 3 bases stayed unmatched. The germline V gene encodes CDR1 PRHDT and CDR2 FYEKMQ (reference sequence). CDR3 nucleotide sequence: TGTGCCAGCAGCTTTGGGAGGGGATCCTACGAGCAGTACTTC. Amino acids: CASSFGRGSYEQYF.

This chain joins TRBV2 and TRBJ2-5; D call uncertain. The J call is doubtful: the DNA matches TRBJ2-7 better. The germline CDR1 and CDR2 sequences are SNHLY and FYNNEI. The CDR3 consists of 12 residues. CDR3 region: CASSPPGYEQYF. The CDR3 coding sequence is TGTGCCAGCAGCCCCCCCGGGTACGAGCAGTACTTC.

V gene TRBV7-8 combines with J gene TRBJ2-3; 8 positions match TRBD1. V shed 1 base, J shed 6 bases, and the junction held 3 bases outside the gene matches. CDR3 size: 14 residues. Germline CDR1 SGHVS, CDR2 FQNEAQ. The DNA for the CDR3 is TGTGCCAGCAGCTTAGGGCAGGGGGCCGATACGCAGTATTTT. Its translation: CASSLGQGADTQYF.

The chain employs TRBV11-2 and TRBJ2-7; 13 nucleotides agree with TRBD2. V shed 5 bases and J 2 bases; nucleotides not matched to a gene: 3. Germline V CDR1 and CDR2: SGHAT, FQNNGV. The CDR3 length is 15 residues. CDR3 in DNA: TGTGCCAGCAGCCAACTAGCGGGAGGGCCCTACGAGCAGTACTTC. Translated, it gives CASSQLAGGPYEQYF.

The V call is TRBV4-1, the J call TRBJ2-2; 9 bases line up with TRBD2. The CDR3 has 17 amino acids. V was clipped by 0 bases and J by 1 base; unmatched bases: 3. CDR1 is MGHRA and CDR2 is YSYEKL in the germline V gene. This CDR3 is CASSQDKLAGNTGELFF. The CDR3, as DNA: TGCGCCAGCAGCCAAGACAAACTAGCGGGGAACACCGGGGAGCTGTTTTTT.